Below, 32 T cell receptor beta chains from the same sample are listed, as sequenced in a study of blood T cells in healthy people across ages. It was with a sample-barcoded 5' primer and a J-beta primer mix that a second PCR of about 6 to 12 cycles was run. Each CDR3 protein is one row after TCRdb ran MiXCR on the 5' RACE reads. Of 1.5 million to 2 million distinct CDR3 sequences listed, roughly 28% are singletons. Sequenced input: blood. The receptors were sampled from a woman between 25 and 40 years old in good health.

This clonotype was picked up a small number of times. One base away lies a much larger clone, so this may be a sequencing read error. The chain employs TRBV4-3 and TRBJ2-3, with a tentative D call TRBD1 (6 bases). The CDR3 extends over 16 amino acids. Per the germline V gene, CDR1 is LGHNA and CDR2 is YSLEER. As DNA, the CDR3 is TGCGCCAGCGGCCAAGAGGAGACAGGTCGCACAGATACGCAGTATTTT. It encodes CASGQEETGRTDTQYF.

The V and J genes are TRBV3-1 and TRBJ2-5, with D possibly TRBD1 on 6 matching bases. Matching the DNA end better, TRBJ2-7 makes the J call doubtful. Germline values: CDR1 LGHDT, CDR2 YNNKEL (reference sequence). The CDR3 spans 12 residues. CDR3 DNA: TGTGCCAGCAGAATGACAGGCGGCGAGCAGTACTTC. Translation: CASRMTGGEQYF.

This clonotype has just a few counts. CDR3 sequence: CASRGGLSADTQYF. The CDR3, as DNA: TGTGCCAGCAGGGGCGGACTGTCTGCGGATACGCAGTATTTT. V usage is TRBV2 and J usage is TRBJ2-3; D is perhaps TRBD2 (5 bases). V lost 6 bases and J 6 bases, leaving 16 bases between the germline ends. Germline V gene lookup returns CDR1 SNHLY and CDR2 FYNNEI. This CDR3 contains 14 residues.

This clonotype was picked up a small number of times. The chain combines TRBV2 with TRBJ2-1, with TRBD2 identical over 8 bases. CDR1 and CDR2 from the germline V gene are SNHLY and FYNNEI. The CDR3 length is 16 residues. V was clipped by 4 bases and J by 2 bases; unmatched bases: 7. This CDR3 reads CASSVGGGRTYNEQFF. The CDR3 nucleotides are TGTGCCAGCAGTGTCGGGGGGGGGCGAACCTACAATGAGCAGTTCTTC.

This clonotype turned up a few times. The chain combines TRBV20-1 with TRBJ1-6; D ambiguous. Germline V CDR1 and CDR2: DFQATT, SNEGSKA (reference sequence). Trimming took off 0 bases at V and 0 bases at J, with 9 bases between the two ends. The length of the CDR3 is 16 residues. This CDR3 reads CSARELGSSYNSPLHF. CDR3 DNA: TGCAGTGCTAGAGAACTAGGGAGCTCCTATAATTCACCCCTCCACTTT.

Note on this clonotype: One end of the junction is discordant with germline, which a read error may explain. This rearrangement joins TRBV10-3 to TRBJ2-5; D not resolved. Germline V lookup: CDR1 ENHRY, CDR2 SYGVKD. The CDR3 consists of 13 residues. In DNA, the CDR3 is TGTGCCATCAGAGAGTTCCGGGTAGAGACCCAGTACTTC. It is translated as CAIREFRVETQYF.

The gene calls are TRBV11-1 and TRBJ2-1; 9 nucleotides match TRBD2. V gave up 8 bases and J gave up 4 bases; unmatched junction bases: 9. The CDR3 loop spans 15 amino acids. CDR1 and CDR2 (germline): SGHAT, FQDESV (reference sequence). CDR3 region: CASARGGGVYNEQFF. CDR3 nucleotides: TGTGCCAGCGCTCGGGGCGGGGGGGTGTACAATGAGCAGTTCTTC.

This clonotype has at least ten counts. CDR3 residues: CSAPGQGLNEQFF. The CDR3 nucleotides read TGCAGTGCTCCGGGACAGGGGCTTAATGAGCAGTTCTTC. The J gene is TRBJ2-1, the V gene TRBV20-1; 10 nucleotides agree with TRBD1. Germline CDR1 is DFQATT and CDR2 is SNEGSKA (reference sequence). This CDR3 has 13 amino acids. With 5 bases clipped from V and 7 bases from J, the junction kept 5 bases outside the gene matches.

Notes on this clonotype: One end of the junction varies from germline; a read error may be responsible. The genes are TRBV28 and TRBJ2-1; the match to TRBD1 covers 9 bases. Germline CDR1 MDHEN, CDR2 SYDVKM. The CDR3 is 16 amino acids. CDR3 in amino acids: CSSSITGGGRYNEQFF. CDR3 nucleotides: TGTTCCAGCAGTATCACAGGGGGCGGACGCTACAATGAGCAGTTCTTC. Based on the CDR3 plus reference TRBV28 and TRBJ2-1, the full variable domain is DVKVTQSSRYLVKRTGEKVFLECVQDMDHENMFWYRQDPGLGLRLIYFSYDVKMKEKGDIPEGYSVSREKKERFSLILESASTNQTSMYLCSSSITGGGRYNEQFFGPGTRLTVL.

Note on this clonotype: In this CDR3 the conserved last residue, phenylalanine or tryptophan, is missing, so a read error is likely. The rearrangement uses TRBV12-3 or TRBV12-4 and TRBJ1-6, with TRBD1 identical over 8 bases. The CDR3 is 15 amino acids. J lost 5 bases, V lost 6 bases, and 6 bases had no gene match. The CDR3 DNA follows: TGTGCCAGCAGGCGACAGGGGACCGATAATTCACCCCTCCACTGT. It yields the protein CASRRQGTDNSPLHC.

The J gene is TRBJ2-5, the V gene TRBV28, with unresolved D. The CDR3 totals 15 residues. Germline CDR1 reads MDHEN; CDR2 reads SYDVKM. V lost 5 bases, J lost 4 bases, and 17 bases lay in between. This CDR3 is CASSPGSEVGETQYF. In DNA, the CDR3 is TGTGCCAGCAGTCCCGGGTCTGAGGTGGGAGAGACCCAGTACTTC.

This clonotype was observed a handful of times. The CDR3 nucleotides read TGTGCCAGCAGTTTCCCGGCAGCCCTTAACTATGGCTACACCTTC. Its protein product is CASSFPAALNYGYTF. The chain joins TRBV28 to TRBJ1-2; D call uncertain. Germline CDR1 and CDR2: MDHEN and SYDVKM. The germline V and J ends were trimmed by 3 bases and 1 base, with 12 bases remaining between them. The CDR3 runs to 15 residues.

This sequence joins TRBV3-1 and TRBJ1-1; the match to TRBD1 covers 7 bases. CDR3 length: 11 amino acids. V shed 4 bases, J shed 11 bases, and the junction held 4 bases outside the gene matches. Germline lookup yields CDR1 LGHDT and CDR2 YNNKEL (reference sequence). The CDR3 nucleotides are TGTGCCAGCAGCCGACAGGGTGGTGCTTTCTTT. Translating gives CASSRQGGAFF.

The rearrangement joins TRBV20-1 to TRBJ2-1; D possibly corresponds to TRBD1 (5 bases). The ends were cut back, 7 bases at V and 0 bases at J, with 16 bases in the middle. Germline CDR1 DFQATT, CDR2 SNEGSKA (reference sequence). The CDR3 is made up of 15 amino acids. The DNA of the CDR3 is TGCAGTGTGGGTGGGGCCGTCGGCTCCTACAATGAGCAGTTCTTC. Protein: CSVGGAVGSYNEQFF.

The chain joins TRBV28 to TRBJ1-2, with a tentative D call TRBD1 (5 bases). This CDR3 contains 12 residues. The germline gives CDR1 MDHEN, CDR2 SYDVKM. V was clipped by 5 bases and J by 7 bases, with 11 bases between them. In DNA, the CDR3 is TGTGCCAGCAGTGCAGGGTTAGGTGGCTACACCTTC. Its translation is CASSAGLGGYTF.

This clonotype was picked up a small number of times. The gene calls are TRBV10-2 and TRBJ1-1, with TRBD1 as a possible D gene (5 bases). The CDR3 covers 14 residues. Germline V CDR1 and CDR2: WSHSY, SAAADI. V lost 7 bases to trimming and J lost 1 base, with 13 bases between them. As DNA, the CDR3 is TGCGCCAGCACGGACAATTGGGGGAACACTGAAGCTTTCTTT. This codes for CASTDNWGNTEAFF.

This clonotype was counted between two and nine times. The V and J genes are TRBV30 and TRBJ2-1; D not resolved. Deletions cut 0 bases from V and 0 bases from J, with 12 bases between. CDR3 length equals 16 residues. CDR1 is GTSNPN and CDR2 is SVGIG in the germline V gene (reference sequence). The CDR3 reads CAWSVLEGRSYNEQFF. The CDR3 coding sequence is TGTGCCTGGAGTGTATTGGAAGGGCGCTCCTACAATGAGCAGTTCTTC. The variable domain in full, with the rest retrieved from reference TRBV30 and TRBJ2-1, is SQTIHQWPATLVQPVGSPLSLECTVEGTSNPNLYWYRQAAGRGLQLLFYSVGIGQISSEVPQNLSASRPQDRQFILSSKKLLLSDSGFYLCAWSVLEGRSYNEQFFGPGTRLTVL.

The CDR3 DNA reads TGTGCCAGCAGCTTAGCGAAAGTGGGTCTAGCGGAAGCGTACAATGAGCAGTTCTTC. Translating gives CASSLAKVGLAEAYNEQFF. The J gene is TRBJ2-1, the V gene TRBV7-2; 7 bases align to TRBD2. J gave up 4 bases and V 0 bases, and 15 bases lay outside the gene matches. The V gene's germline CDR1 is SGHTA and CDR2 FQGNSA. The CDR3 spans 19 residues.

In its sample, this clonotype was seen a few times. This sequence joins TRBV20-1 and TRBJ2-3; the D is unclear. V was cut by 6 bases and J by 4 bases, with 14 bases left in between. Germline CDR1 DFQATT, CDR2 SNEGSKA (reference sequence). The CDR3 has 13 amino acids. The CDR3 sequence: CSAPDGVADTQYF. CDR3 coding DNA: TGCAGTGCCCCCGATGGGGTCGCAGATACGCAGTATTTT.

In this sample, this clonotype turned up many times. The rearrangement uses TRBV5-1 and TRBJ2-1; TRBD1 or TRBD2 may be the D gene (6 bases each). The CDR3 totals 13 residues. V lost 5 bases and J lost 6, with 12 bases in between. Germline CDR1 is SGHRS and CDR2 is YFSETQ. The CDR3 sequence is CASRGGPSNEQFF. The DNA for the CDR3 is TGCGCCAGCAGAGGGGGGCCCAGCAATGAGCAGTTCTTC.

The DNA for the CDR3 is TGTGCCAGCAGCCCCACAGGGGGGGAAGCCTACGAGCAGTACTTC. This gives the protein CASSPTGGEAYEQYF. The chain combines TRBV14 with TRBJ2-7, with D possibly being TRBD1 (8 bases). CDR3 size: 15 residues. Germline CDR1 and CDR2: SGHDN and FVKESK. The V end lost 4 bases, the J end lost 2 bases, and 15 bases lay between the germline ends.

This clonotype was detected once. V usage is TRBV10-1 and J usage is TRBJ2-1, with D possibly being TRBD2 (6 bases). This CDR3 has 16 residues. Trimming left V 6 bases short and J 14 bases short, with 29 bases between. Germline-derived CDR1 and CDR2 are WNHNN and SYGVQD (reference sequence). Here the CDR3 DNA reads TGCGCCAGCAGGACAAGTGAGGAGGGTAGGAAACGGGACGAGTTCTTC. This codes for CASRTSEEGRKRDEFF.

Ten or more counts support this clonotype. V and J are TRBV20-1 and TRBJ2-3, with D possibly TRBD2 on 5 matching bases. Between the trimmed V and J ends, which lost 1 base and 5 bases, there was a span of 13 bases. The CDR3 is 14 amino acids. CDR1 is DFQATT and CDR2 is SNEGSKA in the germline V gene (reference sequence). CDR3 sequence: CSARVELAGDTQYF. The CDR3, as DNA: TGCAGTGCTAGAGTAGAGCTAGCAGGAGATACGCAGTATTTT.

The genes are TRBV10-2 and TRBJ2-3, with 7 bases fitting TRBD2. Germline lookup yields CDR1 WSHSY and CDR2 SAAADI. After removal of 8 bases from V and 0 bases from J, the junction contained 11 bases not matched to a gene. This CDR3 is built from 16 residues. CDR3 nucleotides: TGCGCCAGCGGACTAGAGCTAGGGTATAGCACAGATACGCAGTATTTT. This codes for CASGLELGYSTDTQYF.

On this clonotype itself: The germline gene is not matched at one end of the junction; a read error may be the cause. The chain combines TRBV30 with TRBJ2-5; D remains ambiguous. CDR1 and CDR2 (germline): GTSNPN, SVGIG (reference sequence). This CDR3 region has 11 residues. CDR3 in DNA: TGTGCCTGGAACGGCCAAGAGACCCGGTACTTC. Amino acids: CAWNGQETRYF.

There are a few counts of this clonotype. The chain carries TRBV29-1 and TRBJ2-3; 11 bases map to TRBD2. The V gene's germline CDR1 is SQVTM and CDR2 ANQGSEA. V lost 8 bases and J lost 6; bases outside the gene matches: 10. This CDR3 has 14 amino acids. CDR3 sequence: CSLASGRSFDTQYF. The DNA for the CDR3 is TGCAGCTTGGCTAGCGGGAGGTCCTTTGATACGCAGTATTTT.

This clonotype was counted only a few times. The rearrangement uses TRBV20-1 and TRBJ2-1; D may be TRBD1 (6 bases). In germline, CDR1 is DFQATT, CDR2 SNEGSKA (reference sequence). This CDR3 has 13 residues. The ends were cut back, 8 bases at V and 5 bases at J, with 16 bases in the middle. The CDR3 loop reads CSSGLGADNEQFF. CDR3 coding DNA: TGCAGTTCCGGACTGGGGGCCGACAATGAGCAGTTCTTC.

This clonotype occurred a few times. The CDR3 nucleotides are TGTGCCAGCAGCTTATTGGGCAGGGGGCCGAGGTGGAACACTGAAGCTTTCTTT. Its protein is CASSLLGRGPRWNTEAFF. The chain uses TRBV7-9 and TRBJ1-1; 8 nucleotides align to TRBD1. There are 18 residues in the CDR3. V dropped 2 bases and J dropped 1; count of bases not matched to a gene: 12. CDR1 is SEHNR and CDR2 is FQNEAQ in the germline V gene (reference sequence).

This clonotype turned up a few times. This chain connects TRBV5-1 to TRBJ1-4, with D unclear. Trimming took 2 bases from V and 5 from J, leaving 7 bases between them. The germline gives CDR1 SGHRS, CDR2 YFSETQ. The CDR3 is made up of 13 amino acids. The DNA for the CDR3 is TGCGCCAGCAGCTTTCAGGCAAATGAAAAACTGTTTTTT. The encoded protein is CASSFQANEKLFF.

This rearrangement joins TRBV12-3 or TRBV12-4 to TRBJ2-3; 7 nucleotides line up with TRBD1. The V and J ends lost 7 bases and 6 bases, in that order; junction bases with no gene match: 10. CDR3 size: 14 residues. CDR3 coding DNA: TGTGCCAGCACTGCCAGGGGGTTGGAGGATACGCAGTATTTT. This gives the protein CASTARGLEDTQYF.

J is TRBJ2-1 and V is TRBV18; D gene uncertain. This CDR3 is 14 amino acids long. The V and J ends lost 6 bases and 0 bases respectively, with 9 bases between them. In germline, CDR1 is KGHSH, CDR2 LQKENI. The CDR3: CASSEWSSYNEQFF. The DNA for the CDR3 is TGTGCCAGCTCTGAGTGGAGCTCCTACAATGAGCAGTTCTTC.

The rearrangement links TRBV3-1 to TRBJ1-1; the D is unclear. Germline lookup yields CDR1 LGHDT and CDR2 YNNKEL (reference sequence). CDR3 length equals 13 residues. V was cut by 2 bases and J by 11 bases, with 15 bases left in between. The DNA for the CDR3 is TGTGCCAGCAGCCAAACCACCCAAGAGGTCGCTTTCTTT. It is translated as CASSQTTQEVAFF.